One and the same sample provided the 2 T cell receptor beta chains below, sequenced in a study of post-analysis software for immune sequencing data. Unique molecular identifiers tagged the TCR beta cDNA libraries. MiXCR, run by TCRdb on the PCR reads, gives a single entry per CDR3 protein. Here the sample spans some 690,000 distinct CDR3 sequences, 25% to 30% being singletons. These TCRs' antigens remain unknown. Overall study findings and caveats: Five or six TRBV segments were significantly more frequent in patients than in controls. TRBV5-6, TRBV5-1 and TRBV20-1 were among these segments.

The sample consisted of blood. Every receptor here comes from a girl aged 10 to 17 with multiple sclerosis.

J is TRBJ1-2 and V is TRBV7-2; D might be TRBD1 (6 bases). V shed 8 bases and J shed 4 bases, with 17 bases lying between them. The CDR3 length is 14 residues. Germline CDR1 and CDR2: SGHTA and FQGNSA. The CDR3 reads CASGRSGTIYGYTF. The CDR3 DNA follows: TGTGCCAGCGGGCGATCCGGGACAATCTATGGCTACACCTTC.

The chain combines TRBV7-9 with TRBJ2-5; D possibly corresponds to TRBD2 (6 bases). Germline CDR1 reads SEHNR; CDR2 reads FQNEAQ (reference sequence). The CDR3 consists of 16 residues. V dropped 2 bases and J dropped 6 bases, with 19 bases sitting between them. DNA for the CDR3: TGTGCCAGCAGCTTATCGCCTCCTAGCGATTTTCAGACCCAGTACTTC. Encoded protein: CASSLSPPSDFQTQYF. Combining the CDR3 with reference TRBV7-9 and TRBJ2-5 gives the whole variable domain DTGVSQNPRHKITKRGQNVTFRCDPISEHNRLYWYRQTLGQGPEFLTYFQNEAQLEKSRLLSDRFSAERPKGSFSTLEIQRTEQGDSAMYLCASSLSPPSDFQTQYFGPGTRLLVL.